The 18 T cell receptor beta chains presented below share a single source sample, sequenced in a study of CD8 T cells in ankylosing spondylitis. Study-level points and caveats: The study identified a TCR beta motif of roughly eight highly homologous variants that appeared characteristic of ankylosing spondylitis blood.

TCRdb re-called the 5' RACE reads with MiXCR, one entry per CDR3 protein. The sample gives approximately 550,000 distinct CDR3 sequences, approximately 11% of which show up once; under 7.5% is in the top ten. No antigen has been identified for these receptors. The sample was blood, either unsorted or a sorted T cell fraction (not recorded which). The source of these receptors is a male donor with ankylosing spondylitis.

This clonotype was seen only a few times. V gene TRBV2 combines with J gene TRBJ1-2; D gene ambiguous. The germline V gene has CDR1 SNHLY and CDR2 FYNNEI. This CDR3 region has 11 residues. Trimming pared 7 bases from V and 5 bases from J, leaving 8 bases between. CDR3 coding DNA: TGTGCCAGCAATACGGAATATGGCTACACCTTC. Residues: CASNTEYGYTF.

The rearrangement joins TRBV27 to TRBJ2-1; 8 bases match TRBD2. This CDR3 has 16 residues. The trim removed 4 bases at V and 5 bases at J, leaving 10 bases unmatched. Germline CDR1 is MNHEY and CDR2 is SMNVEV (reference sequence). CDR3 region: CASSSRSGRFHNEQFF. The CDR3 DNA follows: TGTGCCAGCAGTTCCCGGAGCGGGAGATTCCACAATGAGCAGTTCTTC.

This clonotype was observed many times. The chain couples TRBV7-2 to TRBJ1-1, with no clear D. V lost 1 base and J 4 bases, leaving 10 bases between the germline ends. The CDR3 is 14 residues long. In germline, CDR1 is SGHTA, CDR2 FQGNSA. The CDR3 DNA reads as TGTGCCAGCAGCTTAGTTGGGTGGACCACTGAAGCTTTCTTT. The encoded protein is CASSLVGWTTEAFF.

This clonotype was observed a handful of times. CDR3 bases: TGTGCCAGCAGTCCCGGGATCTTCTTTTGGCCCCAGCATTTT. Residues: CASSPGIFFWPQHF. The gene calls are TRBV12-3 or TRBV12-4 and TRBJ1-5; unclear D gene. The CDR3 runs to 14 residues. The germline V and J ends were trimmed by 5 bases and 9 bases, with 17 bases remaining between them.

This clonotype has at least ten counts. The V call is TRBV15, the J call TRBJ1-6; 9 bases map to TRBD1. The CDR3 has 17 amino acids. Looked up from germline, CDR1 is LNHNV and CDR2 is YYDKDF (reference sequence). V shed 6 bases and J 8 bases; nucleotides not matched to a gene: 14. For the CDR3, the DNA is TGTGCCACCAGTAACGAGATAGGGACAGGGAACGATTCACCCCTCCACTTT. Its protein is CATSNEIGTGNDSPLHF.

The chain uses TRBV28 and TRBJ2-7, with TRBD1 as a possible D gene (5 bases). The CDR3 runs 13 residues. Trimming took 5 bases from V and 2 from J, leaving 10 bases between them. CDR1 and CDR2 (germline): MDHEN, SYDVKM. The CDR3 protein is CASSTTAPYEQYV. CDR3 nucleotides: TGTGCCAGCAGTACGACAGCTCCCTACGAGCAGTACGTC.

This clonotype was detected many times. The gene calls are TRBV24-1 and TRBJ2-3; maybe TRBD1 (5 bases). Per germline, CDR1 KGHDR and CDR2 SFDVKD. The CDR3 is 15 amino acids. Trimming removed 3 bases from V and 5 bases from J, with 14 bases in between. Written as DNA, the CDR3 is TGTGCCACCAGTGATCTGGGGCAGATCGGAGATACGCAGTATTTT. Protein product: CATSDLGQIGDTQYF.

The chain combines TRBV5-1 with TRBJ2-5; 12 nucleotides match TRBD2. The germline V gene encodes CDR1 SGHRS and CDR2 YFSETQ. The CDR3 runs 20 residues. The J segment lost 4 bases and the V segment lost 0 bases, leaving 16 bases of the junction unmatched. The CDR3 DNA reads as TGCGCCAGCAGCTTGGCCTTACGGCGGACACCGGGACTAGCGGGAGAGACCCAGTACTTC. This encodes CASSLALRRTPGLAGETQYF.

The rearrangement links TRBV7-6 to TRBJ2-3; D is unclear. The CDR3 runs to 12 residues. Trimming shortened V by 3 bases and J by 5 bases, and 6 bases separated the two germline ends. Germline lookup yields CDR1 SGHVS and CDR2 FNYEAQ. The CDR3 sequence is CASSLRKDTQYF. CDR3 DNA: TGTGCCAGCAGCTTGCGGAAAGATACGCAGTATTTT.

This clonotype was counted between two and nine times. This chain uses TRBV5-1 with TRBJ2-3; TRBD2 matches 10 bases. Germline CDR1 reads SGHRS; CDR2 reads YFSETQ. V gave up 7 bases and J gave up 4 bases; unmatched junction bases: 6. The CDR3 runs 14 residues. The CDR3 DNA follows: TGCGCCAGCGGAATAGCGGGAGGACCAGATACGCAGTATTTT. As protein: CASGIAGGPDTQYF.

In its sample, this clonotype was seen a few times. The chain is built from TRBV4-2 and TRBJ2-1; the D gene is possibly TRBD2 (6 bases). The germline CDR1 and CDR2 sequences are LGHNA and YNFKEQ. V lost 1 base to trimming and J lost 4 bases, with 11 bases between them. The CDR3 consists of 15 residues. The CDR3 DNA sequence: TGTGCCAGCAGCCAAGGGAGGGGACTTTACAATGAGCAGTTCTTC. Translated, it gives CASSQGRGLYNEQFF.

The table lists this clonotype with many counts. This chain uses TRBV29-1 with TRBJ2-1; D ambiguous. The germline gives CDR1 SQVTM, CDR2 ANQGSEA. V was pared by 5 bases and J by 6 bases, with 20 bases between. This CDR3 has 15 residues. The DNA for the CDR3 is TGCAGCGTTCTCCACCCGGCAGACAAGCTCAATGAGCAGTTCTTC. The encoded protein is CSVLHPADKLNEQFF.

This clonotype was found a few times. The chain employs TRBV19 and TRBJ1-1; D remains ambiguous. V was shortened by 7 bases and J by 5 bases, with 14 bases between the two germline ends. CDR3 length: 13 residues. CDR1 LNHDA and CDR2 SQIVND come from the germline V gene (reference sequence). As DNA, the CDR3 is TGTGCCAGTAAGGTCACATCGGGGACTGAAGCTTTCTTT. Amino acid sequence: CASKVTSGTEAFF.

The chain couples TRBV7-2 to TRBJ2-4; 8 bases are a match to TRBD2. CDR3 length: 17 residues. Looked up from germline, CDR1 is SGHTA and CDR2 is FQGNSA. V shed 4 bases, J shed 0 bases, and the junction held 8 bases outside the gene matches. The CDR3 is CASSSLGLARAKNIQYF. In DNA form, the CDR3 reads TGTGCCAGCAGCTCCCTAGGACTAGCCCGAGCCAAAAACATTCAGTACTTC.

J is TRBJ2-7 and V is TRBV20-1; 10 bases map to TRBD1. Germline trimming cut 6 bases from V and 4 bases from J; bases unmatched to any gene: 9. The CDR3 extends over 14 amino acids. CDR1 and CDR2 from the germline V gene are DFQATT and SNEGSKA (reference sequence). Here the CDR3 reads CSAQTGQGKYEQYF. In DNA form, the CDR3 reads TGCAGTGCCCAGACGGGACAGGGGAAGTACGAGCAGTACTTC.

This clonotype was counted at least ten times. This chain connects TRBV2 to TRBJ1-1; no firm D call. The length of the CDR3 is 15 residues. Germline loops: CDR1 SNHLY, CDR2 FYNNEI. With 0 bases removed from V and 4 bases from J, the gap between germline ends came to 12 bases. The CDR3 DNA is TGTGCCAGCAGTGAAGCGCTTCTGGGGATCACTGAAGCTTTCTTT. Its translation is CASSEALLGITEAFF.

This clonotype was picked up a small number of times. This chain joins TRBV30 and TRBJ1-1; D gene uncertain. Germline V gene data show CDR1 as GTSNPN and CDR2 as SVGIG (reference sequence). V gave up 3 bases and J gave up 1 base, with 15 bases separating them. The CDR3 has 15 amino acids. CDR3 DNA: TGTGCCTGGAGGAGGTCGGCAGTTCAGAACACTGAAGCTTTCTTT. The encoded protein is CAWRRSAVQNTEAFF.

This clonotype has just one count. DNA for the CDR3: TGCAGTGCGCGGGACGGACTAAACTATGGCTACACCTTC. Its translation is CSARDGLNYGYTF. The rearrangement uses TRBV20-1 and TRBJ1-2, with a possible D match to TRBD1 (5 bases). The CDR3 loop spans 13 amino acids. Per the germline V gene, CDR1 is DFQATT and CDR2 is SNEGSKA (reference sequence). Trimming shortened V by 6 bases and J by 2 bases, and 13 bases separated the two germline ends.